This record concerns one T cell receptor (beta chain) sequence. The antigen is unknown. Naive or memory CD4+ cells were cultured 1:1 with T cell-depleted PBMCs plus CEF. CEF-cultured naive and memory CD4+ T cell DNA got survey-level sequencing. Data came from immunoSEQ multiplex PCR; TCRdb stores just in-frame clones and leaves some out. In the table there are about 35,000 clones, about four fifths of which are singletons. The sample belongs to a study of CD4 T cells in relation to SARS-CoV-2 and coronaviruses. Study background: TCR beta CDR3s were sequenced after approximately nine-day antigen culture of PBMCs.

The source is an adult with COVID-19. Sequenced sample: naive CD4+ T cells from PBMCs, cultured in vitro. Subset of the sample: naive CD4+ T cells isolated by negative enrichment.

In nucleotides, the CDR3 is TGTGCCAGCAGCTCCCTGTATGCGTCTCAGGGGAGAGGAAACACCATATATTTT. It is translated as CASSSLYASQGRGNTIYF. This chain connects TRBV7-9 to TRBJ1-3; maybe TRBD1 (6 bases). V dropped 4 bases and J dropped 4 bases, with 23 bases sitting between them. Germline V gene data show CDR1 as SEHNR and CDR2 as FQNEAQ (reference sequence). The CDR3 is 18 residues long.